The present TCR beta chain was sequenced within a study of blood T cell repertoires in COVID-19 (dated by TCRdb to 2020 to 2021). For the study in its entirety: Collaborator samples came from the United States, Italy and Spain and covered acute and convalescent phases of COVID-19. The prospective study material was composed of cDNA or gDNA derived from T cells, B-cell-depleted T cells, or PBMCs. Sample metadata almost always included a de-identified subject ID, COVID-19 status, age in years and sex. A freely available public database, intended as a resource for researchers studying the immune response to SARS-CoV-2, is where the repertoires were released. Samples were obtained from the ongoing ImmuneRACE study (first 160 participants) and from over 1,000 subjects provided by 6 global collaborators. Deeply sampled blood TCRbeta repertoires from subjects exposed to, actively infected with, or recovered from COVID-19 were included in the dataset. HLA class I and class II types, where available, came from metadata supplied by the sample provider rather than from assay-based typing. Results and caveats for the whole study, not just this receptor: The quantity of clinical and demographic metadata differed by source and by participant and was supplied without curation.

Spanning cysteine to phenylalanine, the CDR3 consists of 16 amino acids. Only CDR3 DNA remains: 48 bases, in frame from the first base. Sequences LNHDA (CDR1) and SQIVND (CDR2) are obtained from the germline V gene (reference sequence). Germline trimming amounts to 7 bases on V and 0 bases on J, with 3 as the count of junction bases outside the gene matches. The immunoSEQ Assay, a bias-controlled multiplex PCR, was used to amplify TCRbeta CDR3 regions from genomic DNA. The published analysis was carried out like this. Within the assay, amplification of reference gene primers was used to estimate how many nucleated cells each sample contained. Sequence reads were collapsed and filtered to measure the absolute abundance of every unique TCRbeta CDR3 rearrangement. For each sample, productive Simpson clonality was calculated by taking the square root of Simpson's diversity index across productive rearrangements. TCRdb re-hosts the immuneACCESS table, in-frame sequences only. Its copies lack some clones; in the studies checked, an unresolved V gene accounts for under half of them, and the cause for the rest is not known. D and trimming come from the DNA, and the V and J calls and clone size come from that table. The sample table shows 200,000 to 300,000 clones, and roughly 84% are seen once. The top ten clonotypes cover around 9.1% of the sample.

Each collaborating institution followed its own protocols to collect whole blood in K2EDTA tubes. For TCRbeta analysis, collaborator samples were shipped as frozen whole blood, as isolated PBMCs, or as DNA extracted from either sample type. Details on this clone: Its antigen is unknown. Per-base qualities were not stored, and no clone one base away is much larger.

Sequenced sample: peripheral blood. The V and J genes are TRBV19 and TRBJ2-6; 10 of the junction bases match TRBD1. This clonotype originated in a human donor in a cohort sampled during active COVID-19. CDR3 region: CASKGQGGSGANVLTF. The nucleotides read TGTGCCAGTAAAGGACAGGGGGGCTCTGGGGCCAACGTCCTGACTTTC. This CDR3, with the reference TRBV19 and TRBJ2-6 proteins standing in past its ends, gives the full variable domain DGGITQSPKYLFRKEGQNVTLSCEQNLNHDAMYWYRQDPGQGLRLIYYSQIVNDFQKGDIAEGYSVSREKKESFPLTVTSAQKNPTAFYLCASKGQGGSGANVLTFGAGSRLTVL.